This T cell receptor beta chain was captured by sequencing in a study of T cell changes during pregnancy in multiple sclerosis. Method: immunoSEQ multiplex PCR; TCRdb's copy keeps in-frame clones and lacks some. This sample has approximately 83,000 clones, with 80% to 95% found just once. Germline V lookup: CDR1 DFQATT, CDR2 SNEGSKA (reference sequence). The CDR3 is 11 residues long. V was shortened by 6 bases and J by 3 bases, with 8 bases between the two germline ends. Sequenced material: peripheral blood, taken in the first trimester of pregnancy. This TCR was recovered from a female donor with multiple sclerosis, enrolled in a pregnancy study. The rearrangement links TRBV20-1 to TRBJ1-2; no clear D. CDR3 protein: CSATKDYGYTF. CDR3 sequence (DNA): TGCAGTGCCACTAAAGACTATGGCTACACCTTC.